These T cell receptor beta chains were read from a single sample in a study of blood T cells in healthy people across ages. TCRdb itself ran the 5' RACE reads through MiXCR, one entry per CDR3 protein. The repertoire holds approximately 810,000 distinct CDR3 sequences, with more than 25% as singletons. The source material was blood. These receptor sequences come from a woman aged 80 or over in good health. Both conserved end residues are part of each CDR3. The order of the fields is D gene, clone size, V gene, J gene, CDR3 protein, CDR3 DNA. A D gene is named only where the DNA matches it firmly. Some rows have no size entry. The others give once, few or many, or a class for an expanded clone.

d_gene: -
abundance: many
v_gene: TRBV20-1
j_gene: TRBJ1-5
CDR3aa: CSARATGDSNQPQHF
CDR3nt: TGCAGTGCAAGAGCGACAGGAGATAGCAATCAGCCCCAGCATTTT

d_gene: TRBD1
abundance: -
v_gene: TRBV19
j_gene: TRBJ2-2
CDR3aa: CASSIGDRVPGELFF
CDR3nt: TGTGCCAGTAGTATAGGCGACAGGGTACCCGGGGAGCTGTTTTTT

d_gene: -
abundance: few
v_gene: TRBV9
j_gene: TRBJ2-2
CDR3aa: CASSAAGLNTGELFF
CDR3nt: TGTGCCAGCAGCGCAGCGGGTCTGAACACCGGGGAGCTGTTTTTT

d_gene: -
abundance: -
v_gene: TRBV12-3/TRBV12-4
j_gene: TRBJ1-2
CDR3aa: CAISQKPDALGYTF
CDR3nt: TGTGCCATCAGCCAAAAACCGGACGCACTTGGCTACACCTTC

d_gene: -
abundance: -
v_gene: TRBV7-2
j_gene: TRBJ1-5
CDR3aa: CASSHGQFSNQPQHF
CDR3nt: TGTGCCAGCAGCCACGGACAGTTTAGCAATCAGCCCCAGCATTTT

d_gene: TRBD1
abundance: many
v_gene: TRBV7-2
j_gene: TRBJ1-6
CDR3aa: CASSRQGSYNSPLHF
CDR3nt: TGTGCCAGCAGCAGACAGGGGTCCTATAATTCACCCCTCCACTTT

d_gene: TRBD2
abundance: few
v_gene: TRBV20-1
j_gene: TRBJ2-2
CDR3aa: CSASGLAGTNTGELFF
CDR3nt: TGCAGTGCTAGTGGCCTAGCGGGCACGAACACCGGGGAGCTGTTTTTT

d_gene: -
abundance: many
v_gene: TRBV12-3/TRBV12-4
j_gene: TRBJ2-6
CDR3aa: CASKISGANVLTF
CDR3nt: TGTGCCAGCAAGATCTCTGGGGCCAACGTCCTGACTTTC

d_gene: TRBD1
abundance: -
v_gene: TRBV20-1
j_gene: TRBJ2-7
CDR3aa: CSARPPTGGAPKIEQYF
CDR3nt: TGCAGTGCGCGACCACCGACAGGGGGCGCACCAAAAATTGAGCAGTACTTC

d_gene: -
abundance: -
v_gene: TRBV19
j_gene: TRBJ2-7
CDR3aa: CASSNRDLLFHEQYF
CDR3nt: TGTGCCAGTAGCAACCGGGACCTACTCTTCCACGAGCAGTACTTC

d_gene: TRBD1
abundance: few
v_gene: TRBV11-2
j_gene: TRBJ1-1
CDR3aa: CASSQTYRGPNTEAFF
CDR3nt: TGTGCCAGCAGCCAAACATACAGGGGGCCGAACACTGAAGCTTTCTTT

d_gene: TRBD2
abundance: many
v_gene: TRBV20-1
j_gene: TRBJ2-1
CDR3aa: CSAREPHRLAEYYNEQFF
CDR3nt: TGCAGTGCTAGAGAGCCCCACCGACTAGCGGAATACTACAATGAGCAGTTCTTC

d_gene: -
abundance: few
v_gene: TRBV28
j_gene: TRBJ1-5
CDR3aa: CTSSLMRTMRNQPQHF
CDR3nt: TGTACCAGCAGTTTAATGCGGACGATGCGGAATCAGCCCCAGCATTTT

d_gene: -
abundance: many
v_gene: TRBV6-6
j_gene: TRBJ2-3
CDR3aa: CASSITGSPDTQYF
CDR3nt: TGTGCCAGCTCAATAACAGGGAGCCCAGATACGCAGTATTTT

d_gene: TRBD1
abundance: many
v_gene: TRBV20-1
j_gene: TRBJ2-1
CDR3aa: CSAKSPRDRRGNEQFF
CDR3nt: TGCAGTGCTAAATCTCCCCGGGACAGGAGGGGGAATGAGCAGTTCTTC

d_gene: -
abundance: many
v_gene: TRBV25-1
j_gene: TRBJ2-3
CDR3aa: CATIKQSTDTQYF
CDR3nt: TGTGCCACCATCAAGCAGAGCACAGATACGCAGTATTTT

d_gene: TRBD1
abundance: -
v_gene: TRBV7-9
j_gene: TRBJ2-7
CDR3aa: CASSLLRGQGNEQYF
CDR3nt: TGTGCCAGCAGCTTACTTCGGGGACAGGGTAATGAGCAGTACTTC

d_gene: TRBD1
abundance: few
v_gene: TRBV5-5
j_gene: TRBJ2-2
CDR3aa: CASSWGQGITGELFF
CDR3nt: TGTGCCAGCAGCTGGGGACAGGGTATCACCGGGGAGCTGTTTTTT

d_gene: -
abundance: -
v_gene: TRBV9
j_gene: TRBJ2-2
CDR3aa: CASSYREYSGELFF
CDR3nt: TGTGCCAGCAGCTACAGGGAGTACTCCGGGGAGCTGTTTTTT

d_gene: -
abundance: many
v_gene: TRBV5-1
j_gene: TRBJ1-5
CDR3aa: CASSLEGGDQPQHF
CDR3nt: TGCGCCAGCAGCTTGGAGGGGGGGGATCAGCCCCAGCATTTT

d_gene: TRBD2
abundance: many
v_gene: TRBV5-8
j_gene: TRBJ2-5
CDR3aa: CASSDSGTSTETQYF
CDR3nt: TGTGCCAGCAGCGACTCCGGGACTAGCACAGAGACCCAGTACTTC

d_gene: TRBD1
abundance: -
v_gene: TRBV29-1
j_gene: TRBJ2-5
CDR3aa: CSVVHWGQGAQEQYF
CDR3nt: TGCAGCGTTGTCCATTGGGGACAGGGGGCTCAGGAGCAGTACTTC

d_gene: -
abundance: few
v_gene: TRBV6-2/TRBV6-3
j_gene: TRBJ1-4
CDR3aa: CASRTALLGEKLFF
CDR3nt: TGTGCCAGCAGGACAGCCCTACTCGGGGAAAAACTGTTTTTT

d_gene: -
abundance: few
v_gene: TRBV3-1
j_gene: TRBJ1-6
CDR3aa: CASSQGVNINSPLHF
CDR3nt: TGTGCCAGCAGCCAAGGGGTGAACATTAATTCACCCCTCCACTTT

d_gene: -
abundance: -
v_gene: TRBV4-2
j_gene: TRBJ1-2
CDR3aa: CASSPGKQLNYGYTF
CDR3nt: TGTGCCAGCAGCCCAGGCAAGCAGCTCAACTATGGCTACACCTTC

d_gene: TRBD2
abundance: -
v_gene: TRBV6-2/TRBV6-3
j_gene: TRBJ2-1
CDR3aa: CASSVGLASNEQFF
CDR3nt: TGTGCCAGCAGCGTGGGACTAGCGAGCAATGAGCAGTTCTTC

d_gene: TRBD1
abundance: -
v_gene: TRBV20-1
j_gene: TRBJ1-5
CDR3aa: CSAGATGGGTGSNQPQHF
CDR3nt: TGCAGTGCAGGGGCGACAGGGGGCGGCACGGGAAGCAATCAGCCCCAGCATTTT

d_gene: -
abundance: -
v_gene: TRBV20-1
j_gene: TRBJ2-3
CDR3aa: CSASPRGARRGTQYF
CDR3nt: TGCAGTGCTAGTCCCCGGGGGGCCAGGCGGGGCACGCAGTATTTT

d_gene: -
abundance: -
v_gene: TRBV7-2
j_gene: TRBJ2-4
CDR3aa: CASSHAQGNIQYF
CDR3nt: TGTGCCAGCAGCCACGCTCAAGGGAACATTCAGTACTTC

d_gene: -
abundance: few
v_gene: TRBV3-1
j_gene: TRBJ1-5
CDR3aa: CASSQDRGRPQHF
CDR3nt: TGTGCCAGCAGCCAAGACCGAGGCCGGCCCCAGCATTTT

d_gene: -
abundance: few
v_gene: TRBV2
j_gene: TRBJ1-5
CDR3aa: CASRRTDDQPQHF
CDR3nt: TGTGCCAGCAGACGGACAGACGATCAGCCCCAGCATTTT

d_gene: TRBD2
abundance: many
v_gene: TRBV7-9
j_gene: TRBJ2-1
CDR3aa: CASSASGSYNEQFF
CDR3nt: TGTGCCAGCAGCGCTAGCGGATCTTACAATGAGCAGTTCTTC

d_gene: -
abundance: few
v_gene: TRBV20-1
j_gene: TRBJ1-1
CDR3aa: CSATRDSPEAFF
CDR3nt: TGCAGTGCTACCCGGGACTCCCCTGAAGCTTTCTTT

d_gene: -
abundance: -
v_gene: TRBV7-2
j_gene: TRBJ1-2
CDR3aa: CASSQEVVAGAEGYTF
CDR3nt: TGTGCCAGCAGTCAAGAGGTAGTAGCGGGGGCAGAGGGCTACACCTTC

d_gene: -
abundance: few
v_gene: TRBV5-6
j_gene: TRBJ2-2
CDR3aa: CASSSLAANTGELFF
CDR3nt: TGTGCCAGCAGCTCGTTGGCGGCGAACACCGGGGAGCTGTTTTTT

d_gene: -
abundance: -
v_gene: TRBV7-2
j_gene: TRBJ2-3
CDR3aa: CASSLVPSSSSTDTQYF
CDR3nt: TGTGCCAGCAGCTTAGTCCCGTCCTCGTCTAGCACAGATACGCAGTATTTT

d_gene: -
abundance: many
v_gene: TRBV5-1
j_gene: TRBJ1-4
CDR3aa: CASREGRGEKLFF
CDR3nt: TGCGCCAGCAGGGAAGGTCGAGGTGAAAAACTGTTTTTT

d_gene: -
abundance: -
v_gene: TRBV29-1
j_gene: TRBJ1-5
CDR3aa: CSVVRGAEQPQHF
CDR3nt: TGCAGCGTAGTTCGGGGGGCGGAACAGCCCCAGCATTTT

d_gene: -
abundance: many
v_gene: TRBV3-1
j_gene: TRBJ2-5
CDR3aa: CASSQDRGPSTGETQYF
CDR3nt: TGTGCCAGCAGCCAAGATCGGGGGCCTAGTACGGGGGAGACCCAGTACTTC

d_gene: -
abundance: many
v_gene: TRBV12-3/TRBV12-4
j_gene: TRBJ2-3
CDR3aa: CASSDRNTDTQYF
CDR3nt: TGTGCCAGCAGCGACAGGAACACAGATACGCAGTATTTT